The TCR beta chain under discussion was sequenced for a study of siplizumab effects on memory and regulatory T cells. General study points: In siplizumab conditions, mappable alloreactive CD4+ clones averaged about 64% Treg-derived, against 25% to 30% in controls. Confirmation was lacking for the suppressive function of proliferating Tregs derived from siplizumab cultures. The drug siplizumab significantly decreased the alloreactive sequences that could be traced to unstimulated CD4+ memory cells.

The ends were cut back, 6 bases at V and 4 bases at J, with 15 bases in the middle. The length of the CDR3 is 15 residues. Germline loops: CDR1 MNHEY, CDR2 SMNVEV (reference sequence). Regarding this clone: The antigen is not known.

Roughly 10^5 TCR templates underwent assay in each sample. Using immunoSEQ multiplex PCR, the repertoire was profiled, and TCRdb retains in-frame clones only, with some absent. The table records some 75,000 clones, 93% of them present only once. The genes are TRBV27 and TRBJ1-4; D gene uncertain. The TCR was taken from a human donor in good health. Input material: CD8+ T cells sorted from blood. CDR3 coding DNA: TGTGCCAGCAGACCCGTGGAACAGAATAATGAAAAACTGTTTTTT. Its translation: CASRPVEQNNEKLFF.